The 22 T cell receptor beta chains presented below share a single source sample, sequenced in a study of blood T cell repertoires in COVID-19. TCRdb keeps only in-frame clones here, not all; method: immunoSEQ multiplex PCR. Of approximately 180,000 clones listed, 87% are singletons. Sequencing input: PBMCs or T cells enriched from blood (not recorded which). The source of these receptors is a human donor with acute COVID-19. The donor label of this sample is uncertain.

The chain joins TRBV19 to TRBJ1-2; 7 nucleotides align to TRBD1. The length of the CDR3 is 15 residues. V gave up 5 bases and J gave up 2 bases; unmatched junction bases: 8. The germline CDR1 and CDR2 sequences are LNHDA and SQIVND (reference sequence). This CDR3 is CASSLQPGQNYGYTF. CDR3 nucleotide sequence: TGTGCCAGTAGTCTCCAGCCGGGACAGAACTATGGCTACACCTTC. The variable domain in full, completed from reference TRBV19 and TRBJ1-2, reads DGGITQSPKYLFRKEGQNVTLSCEQNLNHDAMYWYRQDPGQGLRLIYYSQIVNDFQKGDIAEGYSVSREKKESFPLTVTSAQKNPTAFYLCASSLQPGQNYGYTFGSGTRLTVV.

The rearrangement uses TRBV4-2 and TRBJ1-5, with D hard to call. The germline V gene has CDR1 LGHNA and CDR2 YNFKEQ. This CDR3 contains 13 residues. The V end lost 0 bases, the J end lost 5 bases, and 5 bases lay between the germline ends. The CDR3 DNA is TGTGCCAGCAGCCAAGATGAGGATCAGCCCCAGCATTTT. Translating gives CASSQDEDQPQHF.

The chain combines TRBV7-9 with TRBJ2-7; 7 positions agree with TRBD1. V trimming: 4 bases; J trimming: 1 base; junction bases outside the gene matches: 4. The CDR3 runs 14 residues. Germline lookup yields CDR1 SEHNR and CDR2 FQNEAQ (reference sequence). CDR3 residues: CASSSQGESYEQYF. CDR3 in DNA: TGTGCCAGCAGCTCCCAGGGGGAATCCTACGAGCAGTACTTC. The full variable domain, rest sourced from reference TRBV7-9 and TRBJ2-7, is DTGVSQNPRHKITKRGQNVTFRCDPISEHNRLYWYRQTLGQGPEFLTYFQNEAQLEKSRLLSDRFSAERPKGSFSTLEIQRTEQGDSAMYLCASSSQGESYEQYFGPGTRLTVT.

The chain uses TRBV5-1 and TRBJ2-2, with 7 positions matching TRBD1. V lost 4 bases, J lost 2 bases, and 5 bases stayed unmatched. Looked up from germline, CDR1 is SGHRS and CDR2 is YFSETQ. CDR3 length: 15 amino acids. Here the CDR3 reads CASSLGTVNTGELFF. The DNA for the CDR3 is TGCGCCAGCAGCCTGGGGACAGTTAACACCGGGGAGCTGTTTTTT.

This chain connects TRBV7-2 to TRBJ2-7; 8 nucleotides align to TRBD2. After removal of 1 base from V and 4 bases from J, the junction contained 3 bases not matched to a gene. Germline loops: CDR1 SGHTA, CDR2 FQGNSA. The CDR3 is 14 amino acids. CDR3 in amino acids: CASSLERGGYEQYF. As DNA, the CDR3 is TGTGCCAGCAGCTTAGAACGGGGGGGGTACGAGCAGTACTTC.

This clone was counted a single time. The chain employs TRBV6-1 and TRBJ2-7; D might be TRBD1 (6 bases). Germline V gives CDR1 MNHNS, CDR2 SASEGT. The CDR3 covers 17 residues. Between the trimmed V and J ends, which lost 1 base and 0 bases, there was a span of 16 bases. The CDR3: CASSEGSRQDHSYEQYF. Here the CDR3 DNA reads TGTGCCAGCAGTGAAGGTTCCCGACAGGACCACTCCTACGAGCAGTACTTC.

CDR3 in DNA: TGTGCCAGTAGTATAGCGGGGGGGCCCGCCGGGGAGCTGTTTTTT. It specifies CASSIAGGPAGELFF. This rearrangement joins TRBV19 to TRBJ2-2; 8 bases fit TRBD2. The CDR3 covers 15 residues. Trimming removed 1 base from V and 6 bases from J; junction bases left unmatched: 4. The V gene's germline CDR1 is LNHDA and CDR2 SQIVND (reference sequence).

The rearrangement links TRBV9 to TRBJ1-2; TRBD1 might be the D (6 bases). The CDR3 spans 13 residues. The germline V and J ends were trimmed by 6 bases and 4 bases, with 13 bases remaining between them. Germline V CDR1 and CDR2: SGDLS, YYNGEE. The CDR3 region is CASTAQGGYGYTF. In DNA, the CDR3 is TGTGCCAGCACCGCACAGGGCGGCTATGGCTACACCTTC.

The chain recombines TRBV7-8 with TRBJ1-3, with D tentatively TRBD1 (6 bases). Trimming pared 2 bases from V and 4 bases from J, leaving 9 bases between. Germline CDR1 SGHVS, CDR2 FQNEAQ. The CDR3 sequence is 14 residues long. The CDR3 spells CASSLPGQGNTIYF. The CDR3 coding sequence is TGTGCCAGCAGCTTACCCGGACAGGGAAACACCATATATTTT.

V gene TRBV12-3 or TRBV12-4 combines with J gene TRBJ1-5; unclear D gene. V gave up 4 bases and J gave up 9 bases, with 13 bases separating them. CDR3 length: 13 residues. As DNA, the CDR3 is TGTGCCAGCAGTTATGACGGCCCGGGGCCCCAGCATTTT. Amino acid sequence: CASSYDGPGPQHF.

The rearrangement joins TRBV2 to TRBJ1-1; weak D call: TRBD1 (5 bases). Germline lookup yields CDR1 SNHLY and CDR2 FYNNEI. This CDR3 region has 14 residues. V was cut by 6 bases and J by 0 bases, with 11 bases left in between. The CDR3 bases are TGTGCCAGCAGACCGACAGATATGAACACTGAAGCTTTCTTT. It codes for CASRPTDMNTEAFF.

The V call is TRBV27, the J call TRBJ1-1; 9 bases align to TRBD1. The CDR3 sequence is 14 residues long. Trimming cost V 3 bases and J 8 bases; bases outside gene matches: 7. CDR1 is MNHEY and CDR2 is SMNVEV in the germline V gene (reference sequence). CDR3: CASSLRSGQGEAFF. The CDR3 DNA reads TGTGCCAGCAGTTTGCGGTCTGGACAGGGGGAAGCTTTCTTT.

The genes are TRBV25-1 and TRBJ2-7; D call uncertain. This CDR3 region has 14 residues. CDR1 and CDR2 (germline): MGHDK, SYGVNS. V gave up 2 bases and J gave up 0 bases, with 8 bases separating them. CDR3 DNA: TGTGCCAGCAGTGAAGGGCAGGTCTCCTACGAGCAGTACTTC. This gives the protein CASSEGQVSYEQYF.

The V and J genes are TRBV11-2 and TRBJ2-7; 9 bases are a match to TRBD1. The CDR3 runs 14 residues. CDR1 is SGHAT and CDR2 is FQNNGV in the germline V gene. The V and J ends lost 6 bases and 4 bases, in that order; junction bases with no gene match: 7. The CDR3 nucleotides read TGTGCCAGCAGACGGACAGGGGCAGAATACGAGCAGTACTTC. It translates to CASRRTGAEYEQYF.

The chain has TRBV5-6 and TRBJ2-7, with TRBD2 identical over 12 bases. The V gene's germline CDR1 is SGHDT and CDR2 YYEEEE. CDR3 size: 16 residues. V gave up 4 bases and J gave up 5 bases; unmatched junction bases: 10. DNA of the CDR3: TGTGCCAGCAGCGAAGAAGCTAGCGGGGGGGCGGACGAGCAGTACTTC. Translating it yields CASSEEASGGADEQYF.

This clone has more than one count but fewer than ten. The chain links TRBV6-5 to TRBJ1-3; tentatively, D is TRBD1 (6 bases). The CDR3 length is 15 residues. The germline V gene has CDR1 MNHEY and CDR2 SVGAGI. V was trimmed by 8 bases and J by 5 bases, leaving 19 bases between them. The DNA of the CDR3 is TGTGCCAGCGGCGGGGGGCCGAGAGCGAGAAACACCATATATTTT. It encodes CASGGGPRARNTIYF.

This clone showed up just a few times. This chain links TRBV2 with TRBJ1-5, with D perhaps matching TRBD1 (5 bases). V lost 2 bases to trimming and J lost 3 bases, with 8 bases between them. Germline V gives CDR1 SNHLY, CDR2 FYNNEI. The CDR3 is 14 amino acids. CDR3 nucleotide sequence: TGTGCCAGCAGTGAAAACAGGATCAATCAGCCCCAGCATTTT. This gives the protein CASSENRINQPQHF. The full variable domain, in which reference TRBV2 and TRBJ1-5 provide the parts outside the CDR3, is EPEVTQTPSHQVTQMGQEVILRCVPISNHLYFYWYRQILGQKVEFLVSFYNNEISEKSEIFDDQFSVERPDGSNFTLKIRSTKLEDSAMYFCASSENRINQPQHFGDGTRLSIL.

A single count supports this clone. V usage is TRBV2 and J usage is TRBJ1-1, with 8 bases matching TRBD1. The germline gives CDR1 SNHLY, CDR2 FYNNEI. V lost 6 bases to trimming and J lost 1 base; unmatched junction nucleotides: 7. The CDR3 totals 15 residues. This CDR3 reads CASRRTGLSNTEAFF. As DNA, the CDR3 is TGTGCCAGCAGGAGGACAGGGCTTTCGAACACTGAAGCTTTCTTT.

The J gene is TRBJ1-2, the V gene TRBV5-8; tentatively, D is TRBD1 (6 bases). CDR1 and CDR2 from the germline V gene are SGHTS and YDEGEE. The CDR3 totals 14 residues. V dropped 4 bases and J dropped 4 bases, with 14 bases sitting between them. The CDR3 sequence is CASSRARGSYGYTF. CDR3 DNA: TGTGCCAGCAGCCGGGCAAGGGGGTCCTATGGCTACACCTTC.

The CDR3 DNA is TGTGCCAGCAGCCGGGCAGGGGTAAGGGAAGAGACCCAGTACTTC. Encoded protein: CASSRAGVREETQYF. This rearrangement joins TRBV9 to TRBJ2-5; D may be TRBD1 (6 bases). The CDR3 spans 15 residues. The ends were cut back, 4 bases at V and 3 bases at J, with 16 bases in the middle. Looked up from germline, CDR1 is SGDLS and CDR2 is YYNGEE.

The V call is TRBV6-5, the J call TRBJ2-7; tentative D call: TRBD1 (5 bases). Trimming left V 4 bases short and J 0 bases short, with 16 bases between. The CDR3 sequence is 16 residues long. Germline CDR1 is MNHEY and CDR2 is SVGAGI. CDR3 in amino acids: CASSSLDSRSSYEQYF. In DNA, the CDR3 is TGTGCCAGCAGTTCCTTAGACAGCCGGAGCTCCTACGAGCAGTACTTC.

The chain is built from TRBV7-9 and TRBJ2-7; 9 nucleotides line up with TRBD1. V lost 1 base, J lost 2 bases, and 12 bases stayed unmatched. Germline V CDR1 and CDR2: SEHNR, FQNEAQ (reference sequence). CDR3 length: 18 residues. The chain's CDR3 is CASSLVGRGQGSAYEQYF. CDR3 nucleotides: TGTGCCAGCAGCTTAGTTGGTCGTGGACAGGGGTCTGCCTACGAGCAGTACTTC.